Below are 30 T cell receptor beta chains sequenced from a single sample in a study of tumor-infiltrating lymphocytes in primary liver carcinoma. Researchers generated TCR beta cDNA from about 450 ng of total RNA, relying on a constant-region primer. Slightly modified ARM-PCR served as the procedure for the TCR beta libraries. These libraries came from three rounds of nested multiplex PCR. Two initial PCR rounds of around 10 cycles each paired TRBV1-TRBV30 forward primers with a C-beta reverse primer. One entry per CDR3 protein, called by TCRdb with MiXCR from the multiplex PCR reads. The top ten clones hold 15% to 20% of a sample with around 47,000 distinct CDR3 sequences, 73% of them seen once. Co-extracting RNA and DNA was done with about 20-33 mg of unsorted bulk tissue as input. Input material: liver tumor tissue from sampling region 2. The subset is: tumor region T2, inferior pole. Receptors originate from a man in his forties or fifties with primary liver carcinoma and hepatitis B virus infection.

This clonotype appeared once. The conserved final phenylalanine or tryptophan is absent from the CDR3, which likely points to a read error. The DNA is omitted, as the CDR3 cannot be located on it reliably, and the CDR3 follows TCRdb's listing. This chain connects TRBV28 to TRBJ1-1; whether TRBD1, the table's D call, matches the DNA was not checked. Termini included, the CDR3 measures 14 amino acids. Per the germline V gene, CDR1 is MDHEN and CDR2 is SYDVKM. The CDR3 here is CASNLGTVNTEASL.

DNA for the CDR3: TGTGCCAGCAGCTTAGACAAGGGGCGTGAGACTAATGAAAAACTGTTTTTT. It specifies CASSLDKGRETNEKLFF. The V and J genes are TRBV7-9 and TRBJ1-4, with a weak D call TRBD1 (5 bases). V was shortened by 1 base and J by 2 bases, with 14 bases between the two germline ends. CDR3 length: 17 amino acids. The germline gives CDR1 SEHNR, CDR2 FQNEAQ (reference sequence).

For this clonotype: The junction departs from the called germline gene at one end, perhaps through a read error. The V gene is TRBV5-1, the J gene TRBJ2-1; 12 bases fit TRBD2. The CDR3 runs 19 residues. Germline assignment: CDR1 SGHRS and CDR2 YFSETQ. The CDR3 DNA sequence: TGCGCAAGCAGCTCGAGGGGTCTAGCGGGAGGGAACTATTACAATGAGCACTTCTTT. It translates to CASSSRGLAGGNYYNEHFF.

As for this clonotype: Germline is not matched at one junction end, which may reflect a read error. The chain uses TRBV6-1 and TRBJ2-1; the D is unclear. Germline V gene sequence: CDR1 MNHNS, CDR2 SASEGT. The CDR3 extends over 14 amino acids. The CDR3 sequence is CTSSVNLTYNEQFF. The CDR3 coding sequence is TGTACCAGCAGTGTCAACCTGACGTACAATGAGCAGTTCTTC.

This clonotype was observed a few times. A much larger clone lies a single base off, so this may be a read error. CDR3 coding DNA: TGTGCCCGGAGTCAGAGTGGTGAAAAACTGTTTTTT. Protein sequence: CARSQSGEKLFF. The J gene is TRBJ1-4, the V gene TRBV30, with D unclear. The CDR3 totals 12 residues. Germline V gives CDR1 GTSNPN, CDR2 SVGIG (reference sequence).

This clonotype was detected a few times. Relative to the germline gene, one junction end is altered; a read error may explain this. The chain links TRBV6-1 to TRBJ2-7, with D hard to call. Germline CDR1 is MNHNS and CDR2 is SASEGT. This CDR3 region has 14 residues. CDR3 sequence reads: CASLSTELRYVQYF. CDR3 nucleotides: TGTGCCAGCCTCAGTACGGAGTTAAGATACGTGCAGTACTTC.

This clonotype has ten or more counts. The V gene is TRBV14, the J gene TRBJ2-5; 12 bases fit TRBD2. V lost 4 bases and J lost 4; bases outside the gene matches: 13. This CDR3 spans 18 amino acids. The V gene's germline CDR1 is SGHDN and CDR2 FVKESK. CDR3 loop: CASSLYKGLAGRGETQYF. CDR3 DNA sequence: TGTGCCAGCAGCCTGTACAAAGGACTAGCGGGACGCGGAGAGACCCAGTACTTC.

This clonotype was recorded only once. Since no conserved phenylalanine or tryptophan closes the CDR3, a read error is the likely cause. The chain combines TRBV6-5 with TRBJ1-2, with D possibly being TRBD1 (5 bases). The CDR3 has 15 amino acids. Per germline, CDR1 MNHEY and CDR2 SVGAGI. Trimming took 5 bases from V and 0 from J, leaving 13 bases between them. CDR3 DNA sequence: TGTGCCAGCAGTCCACAGGAGTCATCTAACTATGGCTACACCCTC. It encodes CASSPQESSNYGYTL.

As regards this clonotype: The junction departs from the called germline gene at one end, perhaps through a read error. The rearrangement links TRBV6-5 to TRBJ2-1; 9 bases are a match to TRBD2. The CDR3 has 15 amino acids. Germline CDR1 MNHEY, CDR2 SVGAGI. The CDR3: CATSTGTSHYNEQFF. The CDR3 DNA follows: TGTGCCACCAGTACTGGGACTAGCCACTACAACGAGCAGTTCTTC.

This clonotype has at least ten counts. The chain employs TRBV7-3 and TRBJ2-7, with 9 bases matching TRBD1. The germline CDR1 and CDR2 sequences are SGHTA and FQGTGA. This CDR3 is built from 14 residues. The V gene end was trimmed by 5 bases and the J gene end by 5 bases; junction bases not matched to a gene: 7. The CDR3 spells CASSPTGGQDEQYF. The CDR3 bases are TGTGCCAGCAGCCCTACAGGGGGCCAAGACGAGCAGTACTTC.

About this clonotype: The junction differs from germline at one of its ends, possibly a read error. The CDR3 nucleotides read TGCAGCGCGGGAAAGACATATACGGAGTATTTT. It specifies CSAGKTYTEYF. The chain combines TRBV29-1 with TRBJ2-3; tentative D call: TRBD2 (5 bases). The CDR3 runs 11 residues. Germline loops: CDR1 SQVTM, CDR2 ANQGSEA.

With regard to this clonotype: The germline gene is not matched at one end of the junction; a read error may be the cause. The V and J genes are TRBV11-2 and TRBJ1-5, with TRBD1 as a possible D gene (6 bases). This CDR3 spans 17 amino acids. CDR1 and CDR2 from the germline V gene are SGHAT and FQNNGV. The CDR3 DNA sequence: TGTGCCAGCAGCTCAGTAGGGGTAACAGGGAGCAATCAGCCCCCGTATTTT. Protein sequence: CASSSVGVTGSNQPPYF.

This clonotype appeared many times. V is TRBV5-1 and J is TRBJ2-3, with 8 bases that match TRBD1. V lost 6 bases to trimming and J lost 4 bases; unmatched junction nucleotides: 7. CDR3 length: 14 amino acids. Germline-derived CDR1 and CDR2 are SGHRS and YFSETQ. CDR3 DNA: TGCGCCAGCAACGGACAGGGAGTACCAGATACGCAGTATTTT. It is translated as CASNGQGVPDTQYF.

Comment on this clonotype: The junction shows a germline mismatch at one end, possibly a read error. The chain carries TRBV6-2 or TRBV6-3 and TRBJ2-7; D gene uncertain. The germline V gene encodes CDR1 MNHEY and CDR2 SVGEGT. The CDR3 covers 13 residues. CDR3 in amino acids: CASSYMTYYEQYF. The CDR3 bases are TGCGCCAGCAGTTACATGACATACTACGAGCAGTACTTC.

Worth noting for this clonotype: This sequence may be a read error, since a much larger clone differs from it by one base. The conserved phenylalanine or tryptophan is not found at the CDR3 terminus, so this likely reflects a read error. The gene calls are TRBV11-3 and TRBJ2-1, with no clear D. The germline V gene encodes CDR1 SGHNT and CDR2 YENEEA. The CDR3 runs 15 residues. The CDR3 sequence: CVSSRTRDTYNEQFL. CDR3 nucleotide sequence: TGTGTCAGCAGCCGCACCCGAGACACCTACAATGAGCAGTTCCTC.

In the case of this clonotype: An end of the junction does not agree with germline; a read error may underlie this. The rearrangement links TRBV11-1 to TRBJ2-4; 7 positions agree with TRBD2. This CDR3 is 17 amino acids long. Germline V gene data show CDR1 as SGHAT and CDR2 as FQDESV (reference sequence). CDR3 DNA sequence: TGTGCCAGCAACTTTCCCGGGACTAACGGGACTAAAAACATTCGGTACTTC. Protein product: CASNFPGTNGTKNIRYF.

This clonotype was recorded only once. The final CDR3 position lacks the conserved phenylalanine or tryptophan, pointing to a likely read error. It is unclear where the CDR3 begins or ends on the DNA, so no DNA is shown, and the CDR3 is as TCRdb lists it. The chain links TRBV29-1 to TRBJ2-2; TRBD2, as called in the table, went unchecked against the DNA. From germline, CDR1 is SQVTM and CDR2 ANQGSEA. The CDR3 numbers 12 amino acids, ends counted. The CDR3 region is CSVHEGAGSCFL.

This clonotype has only a few counts. The junction and the germline gene differ at one end; a read error may be behind it. This sequence joins TRBV5-1 and TRBJ2-1, with 7 bases fitting TRBD1. Germline V CDR1 and CDR2: SGHRS, YFSETQ. The CDR3 loop spans 14 amino acids. This CDR3 is CASSFSGGYNGQFF. DNA of the CDR3: TGCGCCAGCAGCTTCTCAGGGGGATATAATGGGCAGTTCTTC.

Many counts were recorded for this clonotype. The rearrangement links TRBV30 to TRBJ1-1; the D gene is possibly TRBD1 (6 bases). The CDR3 sequence is 13 residues long. Germline V gene sequence: CDR1 GTSNPN, CDR2 SVGIG (reference sequence). With 3 bases removed from V and 4 bases from J, the gap between germline ends came to 12 bases. CDR3 nucleotides: TGTGCCTGGAGCGGAGACAGGCGCACTGAAGCTTTCTTT. Its protein is CAWSGDRRTEAFF.

In the case of this clonotype: Germline and junction disagree at one end, which may indicate a read error. V gene TRBV5-6 combines with J gene TRBJ2-3; no firm D call. CDR1 SGHDT and CDR2 YYEEEE come from the germline V gene. The CDR3 spans 12 residues. The CDR3 bases are TGTGCAAGCAGCCCCCTTAGTGATACGCAGTATTTT. Amino acids: CASSPLSDTQYF.

Notes on this clonotype: A much bigger clone sits one base away, suggesting this may be a read error. Since no conserved phenylalanine or tryptophan closes the CDR3, a read error is the likely cause. The DNA is left out, because the CDR3 cannot be placed on it with certainty; the CDR3 is given as TCRdb lists it. The rearrangement links TRBV10-3 to TRBJ1-1. The CDR3 spans 12 amino acids, including both terminal residues. Germline V gives CDR1 ENHRY, CDR2 SYGVKD. CDR3 sequence: CAISDPSTEALL.

To note about this clonotype: The germline gene is not matched at one end of the junction; a read error may be the cause. The chain employs TRBV7-3 and TRBJ2-7; TRBD1 is a possible D gene (5 bases). This CDR3 spans 12 amino acids. Germline-derived CDR1 and CDR2 are SGHTA and FQGTGA. For the CDR3, the DNA is TGTGCCAGTAGCTTCAGGGTCCACGAGCAGCACTTC. Amino acid sequence: CASSFRVHEQHF. The variable domain in full, with the rest retrieved from reference TRBV7-3 and TRBJ2-7, is GAGVSQTPSNKVTEKGKYVELRCDPISGHTALYWYRQSLGQGPEFLIYFQGTGAADDSGLPNDRFFAVRPEGSVSTLKIQRTERGDSAVYLCASSFRVHEQHFGPGTRLTVT.

The genes are TRBV14 and TRBJ2-1; 8 bases agree with TRBD2. Germline V CDR1 and CDR2: SGHDN, FVKESK. There are 16 residues in the CDR3. The V gene end was trimmed by 10 bases and the J gene end by 9 bases; junction bases not matched to a gene: 20. The CDR3, as DNA: TGTGCCATCACTGCCGTAGCGGGATGGGTAAACATTGAGCAGTTCTTC. Its translation: CAITAVAGWVNIEQFF.

The rearrangement joins TRBV6-6 to TRBJ2-7; no firm D call. The CDR3 is made up of 13 amino acids. Per germline, CDR1 MNHNY and CDR2 SVGAGI (reference sequence). Trimming took off 5 bases at V and 3 bases at J, with 11 bases between the two ends. Written as DNA, the CDR3 is TGTGCCAGCAGTCTTCAGCGCGACTACGAGCAGTACTTC. Its translation is CASSLQRDYEQYF.

J is TRBJ2-1 and V is TRBV24-1; 11 nucleotides align to TRBD2. The CDR3 contains 13 residues. V was clipped by 7 bases and J by 6 bases; unmatched bases: 1. Germline assignment: CDR1 KGHDR and CDR2 SFDVKD. Written as DNA, the CDR3 is TGTGCCACCAGGCTAGCGGGAGGCAATGAGCAGTTCTTC. Translating it yields CATRLAGGNEQFF.

This clonotype appeared a few times. This chain links TRBV6-6 with TRBJ2-1, with D unclear. The germline V gene encodes CDR1 MNHNY and CDR2 SVGAGI (reference sequence). This CDR3 comprises 16 residues. CDR3 sequence (DNA): TGTATCAGCAGGCCCTACATAGAATCAAGCTACAATGAGCAGTTCTTC. It codes for CISRPYIESSYNEQFF.

In this sample, this clonotype is medium-sized. The rearrangement uses TRBV13 and TRBJ2-7; no definite D call. The CDR3 runs 13 residues. V was pared by 0 bases and J by 0 bases, with 3 bases between. The germline gives CDR1 PRHDT, CDR2 FYEKMQ (reference sequence). This chain's CDR3 is CASSLGSSYEQYF. CDR3 nucleotide sequence: TGTGCCAGCAGCTTAGGCAGCTCCTACGAGCAGTACTTC. Together with reference TRBV13 and TRBJ2-7, the CDR3 gives the full variable domain: AAGVIQSPRHLIKEKRETATLKCYPIPRHDTVYWYQQGPGQDPQFLISFYEKMQSDKGSIPDRFSAQQFSDYHSELNMSSLELGDSALYFCASSLGSSYEQYFGPGTRLTVT.

As regards this clonotype: This may come from a read error, since a much larger clone is one base off. The chain combines TRBV28 with TRBJ1-2; D ambiguous. The germline V gene encodes CDR1 MDHEN and CDR2 SYDVKM. The CDR3 has 13 amino acids. The CDR3 spells CAGSLGQNYGHTF. For the CDR3, the DNA is TGTGCCGGCAGTTTGGGCCAGAACTATGGCCACACCTTC.

To note about this clonotype: This may arise from a read error, as a much more abundant clone is one base away. This sequence joins TRBV5-1 and TRBJ2-7; 15 bases agree with TRBD2. Germline CDR1 and CDR2: SGHRS and YFSETQ. The CDR3 is made up of 17 amino acids. V was clipped by 7 bases and J by 1 base; unmatched bases: 9. The CDR3 loop is CASGRTSGRVGSYEQYF. The CDR3 DNA is TGCGCCAGCGGCCGGACTAGCGGGAGGGTAGGGTCCTACGAGCAGTACTTC. The whole variable domain, filled in from reference TRBV5-1 and TRBJ2-7, reads KAGVTQTPRYLIKTRGQQVTLSCSPISGHRSVSWYQQTPGQGLQFLFEYFSETQRNKGNFPGRFSGRQFSNSRSEMNVSTLELGDSALYLCASGRTSGRVGSYEQYFGPGTRLTVT.

Concerning this clonotype: One end of the junction fails to match germline, which may point to a read error. The chain carries TRBV10-2 and TRBJ2-1; TRBD1 might be the D (5 bases). The CDR3 loop spans 12 amino acids. Germline V lookup: CDR1 WSHSY, CDR2 SAAADI. The CDR3 reads CASSESTQDQGF. The DNA for the CDR3 is TGCGCCAGCAGTGAGTCGACTCAGGATCAGGGTTTC.